The following is a T cell receptor (beta chain) sequence with its context. Germline assignment: CDR1 SGHAT and CDR2 FQDESV (reference sequence). There are 14 residues in the CDR3. With 2 bases clipped from V and 7 bases from J, the junction kept 7 bases outside the gene matches. These data are taken from a study of cytomegalovirus exposure and HLA in healthy donors. Some clones are missing from TCRdb's copy, which holds only in-frame ones; the method was immunoSEQ multiplex PCR. The table has 55,000 to 70,000 clones, roughly 89% seen once; the top ten hold around 1.5%. The sample taken for sequencing was PBMCs. The J gene is TRBJ1-1, the V gene TRBV11-1, with 7 bases fitting TRBD1. The TCR comes from a woman aged 18 to 35 in good health and CMV-seronegative. CDR3 nucleotides: TGTGCCAGCAGCTTAATAAGGGGGCGAGGTGAAGCTTTCTTT. It yields the protein CASSLIRGRGEAFF.